The 31 T cell receptor beta chains given below trace back to one sample, sequenced in a study of blood T cell repertoires in COVID-19. This table comes from immunoSEQ multiplex PCR, and its TCRdb copy is limited to in-frame clones, with some not included. The sample lists about 98,000 clones; around 86% were seen once. The specimen sequenced was peripheral blood. These receptors were collected from a man over 45 with acute or convalescent COVID-19.

The chain links TRBV19 to TRBJ2-1; 13 bases line up with TRBD2. Germline V gene data show CDR1 as LNHDA and CDR2 as SQIVND (reference sequence). V gave up 8 bases and J gave up 5 bases; unmatched junction bases: 9. The CDR3 contains 16 residues. The CDR3 spells CASGIGLAGVNNEQFF. CDR3 DNA sequence: TGTGCCAGTGGAATCGGACTAGCGGGAGTGAACAATGAGCAGTTCTTC.

The rearrangement uses TRBV10-1 and TRBJ2-3; TRBD2 agrees at 14 bases. The CDR3 extends over 19 amino acids. Germline CDR1 and CDR2: WNHNN and SYGVQD (reference sequence). The V gene end was trimmed by 4 bases and the J gene end by 1 base; junction bases not matched to a gene: 10. Here the CDR3 reads CASSARLAGGPLGTDTQYF. The CDR3 coding sequence is TGCGCCAGCAGTGCCCGACTAGCGGGAGGGCCGCTCGGCACAGATACGCAGTATTTT.

The chain is built from TRBV18 and TRBJ1-1; D gene unclear. Germline values: CDR1 KGHSH, CDR2 LQKENI. This CDR3 spans 12 amino acids. The V and J ends lost 2 bases and 7 bases respectively, with 8 bases between them. The DNA for the CDR3 is TGTGCCAGCTCACCAGACACTGATGAAGCTTTCTTT. Translated, it gives CASSPDTDEAFF.

This chain connects TRBV11-2 to TRBJ2-7; D not certain. V lost 3 bases to trimming and J lost 6 bases, with 6 bases between them. This CDR3 spans 11 amino acids. CDR1 is SGHAT, CDR2 FQNNGV, per germline. Here the CDR3 DNA reads TGTGCCAGCAGCTTTCTAGTCGAGCAGTACTTC. Encoded protein: CASSFLVEQYF.

This chain links TRBV6-4 with TRBJ2-1; a possible D gene is TRBD2 (7 bases). Germline V lookup: CDR1 MRHNA, CDR2 SNTAGT. The V end was cut by 3 bases, the J end by 9 bases, with 24 bases between. The CDR3 totals 17 residues. This chain's CDR3 is CASSEIAGQPGAIEQFF. CDR3 in DNA: TGTGCCAGCAGTGAAATAGCGGGTCAGCCAGGGGCAATTGAGCAGTTCTTC.

This sequence joins TRBV19 and TRBJ1-2, with D possibly being TRBD1 (5 bases). The CDR3 is 16 residues long. Germline CDR1 reads LNHDA; CDR2 reads SQIVND (reference sequence). Trimming pared 7 bases from V and 6 bases from J, leaving 24 bases between. The CDR3 is CASNPPDTWDIHGYTF. Here the CDR3 DNA reads TGTGCCAGTAATCCCCCGGACACCTGGGATATCCATGGCTACACCTTC.

V is TRBV2 and J is TRBJ2-7, with a possible D match to TRBD1 (5 bases). V was trimmed by 5 bases and J by 4 bases, leaving 9 bases between them. This CDR3 comprises 12 residues. Germline V gene lookup returns CDR1 SNHLY and CDR2 FYNNEI. This CDR3 reads CASSITGYEQYF. In DNA, the CDR3 is TGTGCCAGCAGTATAACAGGTTACGAGCAGTACTTC.

The CDR3 spells CASRQPVGQLAEAFF. The CDR3 DNA sequence: TGTGCCAGCAGGCAGCCCGTGGGACAGCTGGCTGAAGCTTTCTTT. The genes are TRBV6-5 and TRBJ1-1, with TRBD1 identical over 7 bases. Germline V lookup: CDR1 MNHEY, CDR2 SVGAGI. The CDR3 totals 15 residues. After removal of 6 bases from V and 6 bases from J, the junction contained 13 bases not matched to a gene.

The chain is built from TRBV6-5 and TRBJ2-7; 10 nucleotides line up with TRBD1. The CDR3 sequence is 14 residues long. From germline, CDR1 is MNHEY and CDR2 SVGAGI. Losses at the gene ends were 2 bases for V and 4 bases for J; bases not matched to a gene: 2. CDR3 residues: CASSYDRGQYEQYF. The CDR3 DNA is TGTGCCAGCAGTTACGACAGGGGGCAATACGAGCAGTACTTC.

Notes on this clone: Within the sample, other DNA sequences also encode this same CDR3. The chain is built from TRBV28 and TRBJ1-2, with 11 bases fitting TRBD1. Looked up from germline, CDR1 is MDHEN and CDR2 is SYDVKM. Trimming took 5 bases from V and 7 from J; bases not matched to a gene: 6. CDR3 length: 14 amino acids. CDR3 sequence: CASSVDRGRGGYTF. The CDR3, as DNA: TGTGCCAGCAGTGTGGACAGGGGGCGGGGTGGCTACACCTTC.

The chain uses TRBV12-5 and TRBJ1-6, with 8 positions matching TRBD1. The CDR3 is 13 residues long. V lost 7 bases to trimming and J lost 9 bases; unmatched junction nucleotides: 5. The germline V gene has CDR1 LGHNT and CDR2 FRNRAP. CDR3 sequence reads: CASEEQGGSPLHF. The CDR3 DNA follows: TGTGCTAGTGAGGAACAGGGGGGTTCACCCCTCCACTTT.

The V gene is TRBV6-1, the J gene TRBJ1-2; 9 nucleotides line up with TRBD1. Germline loops: CDR1 MNHNS, CDR2 SASEGT. The CDR3 loop spans 15 amino acids. V gave up 2 bases and J gave up 4 bases; unmatched junction bases: 5. CDR3 bases: TGTGCCAGCAGTGAAACAGGGGGCGTAGGCTATGGCTACACCTTC. Protein: CASSETGGVGYGYTF.

The chain couples TRBV28 to TRBJ2-1; D uncertain. V was cut by 6 bases and J by 8 bases, with 14 bases left in between. The CDR3 totals 13 residues. Germline V lookup: CDR1 MDHEN, CDR2 SYDVKM. The CDR3 reads CASSPRSTDEQFF. Written as DNA, the CDR3 is TGTGCCAGCAGCCCTAGGAGTACGGATGAGCAGTTCTTC. The full variable domain, rest sourced from reference TRBV28 and TRBJ2-1, is DVKVTQSSRYLVKRTGEKVFLECVQDMDHENMFWYRQDPGLGLRLIYFSYDVKMKEKGDIPEGYSVSREKKERFSLILESASTNQTSMYLCASSPRSTDEQFFGPGTRLTVL.

J is TRBJ1-1 and V is TRBV11-2; no definite D call. Germline V gene sequence: CDR1 SGHAT, CDR2 FQNNGV. The CDR3 runs 13 residues. Trimming removed 6 bases from V and 1 base from J, with 9 bases in between. The CDR3 loop is CASRRQQNTEAFF. CDR3 DNA sequence: TGTGCCAGCAGGAGGCAGCAGAACACTGAAGCTTTCTTT.

The V and J genes are TRBV13 and TRBJ2-1; 11 positions agree with TRBD2. J gave up 3 bases and V 4 bases, and 2 bases lay outside the gene matches. The CDR3 has 15 residues. CDR1 is PRHDT, CDR2 FYEKMQ, per germline (reference sequence). This CDR3 reads CASSYGLAGYNEQFF. The CDR3 DNA reads as TGTGCCAGCAGCTACGGACTAGCGGGCTACAATGAGCAGTTCTTC.

The V call is TRBV19, the J call TRBJ2-1; TRBD2 matches at 8 bases. The CDR3 consists of 15 residues. The V segment lost 4 bases and the J segment 10 bases; nucleotides outside the gene matches: 12. Germline lookup yields CDR1 LNHDA and CDR2 SQIVND (reference sequence). The CDR3 here is CASSKTSAGPPEQFF. In DNA form, the CDR3 reads TGTGCCAGTAGTAAGACTAGCGCGGGACCTCCGGAGCAGTTCTTC.

A few counts support this clone. CDR3 amino acids: CASRPGQGGNQYF. CDR3 bases: TGCGCCAGCAGGCCCGGACAGGGCGGGAATCAGTACTTC. This chain uses TRBV10-2 with TRBJ2-4; TRBD1 agrees at 8 bases. This CDR3 is 13 amino acids long. Unmatched junction bases numbered 10, after V lost 6 bases and J lost 12 bases. Germline CDR1 is WSHSY and CDR2 is SAAADI.

The chain uses TRBV4-1 and TRBJ2-3, with D perhaps matching TRBD1 (5 bases). The germline gives CDR1 MGHRA, CDR2 YSYEKL. V dropped 4 bases and J dropped 0 bases, with 14 bases sitting between them. The length of the CDR3 is 16 residues. CDR3 sequence: CASSRRTSSSTDTQYF. CDR3 nucleotide sequence: TGCGCCAGCAGCCGAAGGACAAGTAGTAGCACAGATACGCAGTATTTT.

The V call is TRBV5-4, the J call TRBJ2-7, with TRBD2 matching over 9 bases. In germline, CDR1 is SGHNT, CDR2 YYREEE (reference sequence). This CDR3 is built from 15 residues. V shed 2 bases and J 7 bases; nucleotides not matched to a gene: 10. The CDR3 coding sequence is TGTGCCAGCAGCTTCTCCATAGCGGGAGTAAGGGAGCAGTACTTC. Its translation: CASSFSIAGVREQYF.

The rearrangement uses TRBV9 and TRBJ1-2; tentative D call: TRBD1 (6 bases). V shed 2 bases and J shed 4 bases, with 18 bases lying between them. This CDR3 region has 16 residues. Germline loops: CDR1 SGDLS, CDR2 YYNGEE. CDR3 loop: CASSVGQLQTSYGYTF. In DNA form, the CDR3 reads TGTGCCAGCAGCGTTGGACAGCTCCAAACTTCCTATGGCTACACCTTC.

The V and J genes are TRBV18 and TRBJ2-3, with D tentatively TRBD2 (5 bases). V lost 5 bases, J lost 3 bases, and 15 bases lay in between. CDR3 size: 15 residues. The germline V gene encodes CDR1 KGHSH and CDR2 LQKENI. CDR3 sequence: CASSVDPKRTDTQYF. The CDR3 DNA is TGTGCCAGCTCAGTCGACCCGAAGCGGACAGATACGCAGTATTTT.

The J gene is TRBJ2-7, the V gene TRBV28; 7 bases line up with TRBD1. V shed 5 bases, J shed 2 bases, and the junction held 18 bases outside the gene matches. Germline V gene data show CDR1 as MDHEN and CDR2 as SYDVKM. The CDR3 contains 18 residues. CDR3 DNA: TGTGCCAGCAGTATTACCCCCCGGACAGGCTTTACTACCTACGAGCAGTACTTC. Translated: CASSITPRTGFTTYEQYF.

V usage is TRBV5-1 and J usage is TRBJ2-1; 9 bases align to TRBD1. The CDR3 sequence is 16 residues long. Per germline, CDR1 SGHRS and CDR2 YFSETQ. V was clipped by 1 base and J by 5 bases; unmatched bases: 7. This chain's CDR3 is CASSLYTGGENNEQFF. The CDR3 nucleotides are TGCGCCAGCAGCTTGTATACAGGGGGCGAGAACAATGAGCAGTTCTTC.

The genes are TRBV19 and TRBJ1-5, with 7 bases matching TRBD1. From germline, CDR1 is LNHDA and CDR2 SQIVND (reference sequence). J gave up 7 bases and V 6 bases, and 12 bases lay outside the gene matches. The CDR3 extends over 15 amino acids. The CDR3 sequence: CASSPRQGRRQPQHF. DNA of the CDR3: TGTGCCAGTAGCCCGCGACAGGGTAGGAGGCAGCCCCAGCATTTT.

The chain joins TRBV3-1 (or the pseudogene TRBV3-2) to TRBJ1-5; D gene ambiguous. Trimming stripped 3 bases from V and 11 bases from J, with 14 bases between. Looked up from germline, CDR1 is LGHDT and CDR2 is YNNKEL (reference sequence). The length of the CDR3 is 13 residues. CDR3 region: CASSQDWASAQHF. The CDR3 nucleotides read TGTGCCAGCAGCCAGGACTGGGCCTCAGCCCAGCATTTT.

J is TRBJ2-1 and V is TRBV2; D perhaps matches TRBD1 (5 bases). V lost 3 bases and J 2 bases, leaving 11 bases between the germline ends. CDR3 length: 15 amino acids. Germline CDR1 and CDR2: SNHLY and FYNNEI. The CDR3 bases are TGTGCCAGCAGTGAGGGCAGGGCTACCTACAATGAGCAGTTCTTC. Protein product: CASSEGRATYNEQFF.

The chain recombines TRBV5-6 with TRBJ1-2, with no clear D. The CDR3 runs 13 residues. Germline assignment: CDR1 SGHDT and CDR2 YYEEEE. Deletions cut 2 bases from V and 3 bases from J, with 8 bases between. The CDR3: CASSFYTDYGYTF. The CDR3 bases are TGTGCCAGCAGCTTTTACACAGACTATGGCTACACCTTC.

This chain uses TRBV12-5 with TRBJ2-5; D may be TRBD2 (6 bases). The V gene's germline CDR1 is LGHNT and CDR2 FRNRAP. Trimming removed 9 bases at V and 6 bases at J, with 14 bases between. The CDR3 runs to 12 residues. For the CDR3, the DNA is TGTGCTAGCTCGGGAGTAGGGAAGACCCAGTACTTC. Translating gives CASSGVGKTQYF.

V and J are TRBV25-1 and TRBJ2-2, with D uncertain. There are 15 residues in the CDR3. The germline V and J ends were trimmed by 2 bases and 1 base, with 8 bases remaining between them. Germline loops: CDR1 MGHDK, CDR2 SYGVNS. This CDR3 reads CASSEVTRNTGELFF. The CDR3 DNA reads TGTGCCAGCAGTGAAGTCACCAGGAACACCGGGGAGCTGTTTTTT.

J is TRBJ2-1 and V is TRBV24-1; 8 nucleotides line up with TRBD1. The V gene end was trimmed by 0 bases and the J gene end by 6 bases; junction bases not matched to a gene: 3. The CDR3 extends over 15 amino acids. Per the germline V gene, CDR1 is KGHDR and CDR2 is SFDVKD. The CDR3 reads CATSDLQGALNEQFF. The CDR3 nucleotides read TGTGCCACCAGTGATTTGCAGGGGGCCCTCAATGAGCAGTTCTTC.

The J gene is TRBJ1-2, the V gene TRBV5-1; D remains ambiguous. The germline V and J ends were trimmed by 6 bases and 5 bases, with 20 bases remaining between them. Germline V gene data show CDR1 as SGHRS and CDR2 as YFSETQ. The CDR3 has 15 residues. The CDR3 coding sequence is TGCGCCAGCAACCCAGCAGCTTCCTCGGGATATGGCTACACCTTC. This codes for CASNPAASSGYGYTF.